The 8 T cell receptor beta chains reported below all come from one sample, sequenced in a study of cytotoxic CD8 clonotypes in ibrutinib-treated CLL. The method was immunoSEQ multiplex PCR; TCRdb's version includes in-frame clones alone and lacks a portion of them. The sample has fewer than 400,000 clones, 67% seen once. The material was PBMCs, obtained after 36 months of ibrutinib treatment. All receptors derive from a human donor with chronic lymphocytic leukemia.

This clone turned up a few times. The chain uses TRBV9 and TRBJ1-2; 7 nucleotides match TRBD1. After removal of 6 bases from V and 5 bases from J, the junction contained 7 bases not matched to a gene. This CDR3 is 13 amino acids long. CDR1 is SGDLS, CDR2 YYNGEE, per germline. The CDR3 nucleotides read TGTGCCAGCACGGGACAGTTTCCTTATGGCTACACCTTC. Translating it yields CASTGQFPYGYTF.

This chain links TRBV5-1 with TRBJ1-1; D may be TRBD1 (5 bases). CDR3 size: 15 residues. CDR1 SGHRS and CDR2 YFSETQ come from the germline V gene. Trimming cost V 1 base and J 4 bases, with 14 bases left between them. The CDR3 nucleotides are TGCGCCAGCAGCTTGTATAGGGGCGGAGGCACTGAAGCTTTCTTT. Amino acid sequence: CASSLYRGGGTEAFF.

This clone is a singleton in its sample. The chain joins TRBV9 to TRBJ2-7; D possibly corresponds to TRBD1 (5 bases). The germline V gene has CDR1 SGDLS and CDR2 YYNGEE. This CDR3 has 14 residues. Trimming removed 0 bases at V and 8 bases at J, with 15 bases between. The CDR3 sequence: CASSVASGIDKQYF. CDR3 in DNA: TGTGCCAGCAGCGTAGCGTCAGGGATAGATAAGCAGTACTTC.

The chain couples TRBV28 to TRBJ2-7; tentatively, D is TRBD2 (6 bases). The CDR3 totals 14 residues. V dropped 3 bases and J dropped 2 bases, with 11 bases sitting between them. Looked up from germline, CDR1 is MDHEN and CDR2 is SYDVKM. The CDR3 nucleotides read TGTGCCAGCAGTTTCTGGGCGGGGACCTACGAGCAGTACTTC. Its protein is CASSFWAGTYEQYF.

This clone was recorded a few times. This chain links TRBV15 with TRBJ1-2, with D maybe TRBD1 (6 bases). The CDR3 is made up of 14 amino acids. CDR1 and CDR2 (germline): LNHNV, YYDKDF (reference sequence). V was trimmed by 3 bases and J by 4 bases, leaving 12 bases between them. The CDR3 loop is CATSSTGSSYGYTF. The CDR3 nucleotides read TGTGCCACCAGCAGCACAGGGAGTAGCTATGGCTACACCTTC.

The CDR3 DNA reads as TGCGCCAGCAGCTTACAGACAGGGGGCTATGGCTACACCTTC. Translated: CASSLQTGGYGYTF. V and J are TRBV5-1 and TRBJ1-2; 9 bases fit TRBD1. V gave up 2 bases and J gave up 4 bases; unmatched junction bases: 3. CDR3 length equals 14 residues. CDR1 is SGHRS and CDR2 is YFSETQ in the germline V gene.

This clone came up a few times. V gene TRBV29-1 combines with J gene TRBJ2-2; 7 bases map to TRBD1. CDR3 length equals 12 residues. Germline lookup yields CDR1 SQVTM and CDR2 ANQGSEA. Trimming at V came to 4 bases and at J to 6 bases, leaving 2 bases not matched to a gene. For the CDR3, the DNA is TGCAGCGTTGGACAGGGCGCCGGGGAGCTGTTTTTT. Translation: CSVGQGAGELFF.

The gene calls are TRBV4-1 and TRBJ1-2; 10 nucleotides align to TRBD1. The CDR3 has 15 amino acids. Trimming took 5 bases from V and 4 from J; bases not matched to a gene: 7. Germline V CDR1 and CDR2: MGHRA, YSYEKL. In DNA form, the CDR3 reads TGCGCCAGCAGCGTACCGGGACAGGGGCGCTATGGCTACACCTTC. This gives the protein CASSVPGQGRYGYTF.